This entry describes one T cell receptor (beta chain). Its specificity is unknown. The CDR3 consists of 14 residues. The J segment lost 0 bases and the V segment lost 4 bases, leaving 2 bases of the junction unmatched. From germline, CDR1 is SQVTM and CDR2 ANQGSEA. The PCR ran on 60 Vbeta and 13 Jbeta primers. Original data processing: An analysis performed later counted 75 million to 80 million unique TCR beta chains (roughly 10 million of them shared). Clones were sequenced by immunoSEQ multiplex PCR, and TCRdb holds only the in-frame ones, with some missing. The D gene and trimming were derived from the DNA, and the V and J assignments and clone size from that table. The sample carries 120,000 to 150,000 clones, around 84% recorded once. This record comes from a study of cytomegalovirus exposure and HLA in healthy donors. Whole-study results and caveats: High sensitivity and specificity were reportedly achieved when the classifier diagnosed cytomegalovirus status.

This TCR was recovered from a man aged 35-49 years in good health and CMV-seropositive. The material sequenced was PBMCs. The J gene is TRBJ2-2, the V gene TRBV29-1, with TRBD1 matching 7 bases. In DNA form, the CDR3 reads TGCAGCGTTGCCCAGGGGGCGAACACCGGGGAGCTGTTTTTT. Residues: CSVAQGANTGELFF.